This record covers a single T cell receptor (beta chain). Its antigen is undetermined. The V gene end was trimmed by 4 bases and the J gene end by 0 bases; junction bases not matched to a gene: 9. This CDR3 contains 16 residues. Germline V gene lookup returns CDR1 SGHNT and CDR2 YYREEE (reference sequence). Sequencing was performed with immunoSEQ multiplex PCR; in TCRdb, only in-frame clones are kept and a portion is missing. The sample contains about 360,000 clones, 86% of which appear only once. This entry belongs to a study of cytomegalovirus exposure and HLA in healthy donors. Broader study findings: Accounts indicate the classifier identified cytomegalovirus status with strong specificity and sensitivity.

The genes are TRBV5-4 and TRBJ2-5, with 7 bases that match TRBD1. Sample: PBMCs. This clonotype was sampled from a woman between 18 and 29 years old in good health and CMV-seronegative. The CDR3 sequence is CASSREGQHYQETQYF. In DNA, the CDR3 is TGTGCCAGCAGCAGAGAGGGACAGCACTACCAAGAGACCCAGTACTTC.